Presented here are 5 T cell receptor beta chains from one specimen sequenced in a study of cytomegalovirus exposure and HLA in healthy donors. 60 Vbeta and 13 Jbeta primers were used in PCR. Sequencing used immunoSEQ multiplex PCR; TCRdb keeps in-frame clones, though not all of them. The sample has about 200,000 clones; roughly 77% are singletons. Sample: PBMCs. Source of these receptors: a male donor in good health and CMV-seropositive.

The chain recombines TRBV7-9 with TRBJ1-5; D ambiguous. The CDR3 consists of 17 residues. Trimming took 2 bases from V and 7 from J, leaving 21 bases between them. Germline V lookup: CDR1 SEHNR, CDR2 FQNEAQ (reference sequence). The CDR3 DNA reads TGTGCCAGCAGCTTATTTGAGGGTAACCGGTATTCCCAGCCCCAGCATTTT. This encodes CASSLFEGNRYSQPQHF. Looking up the rest from reference TRBV7-9 and TRBJ1-5 gives the full variable domain: DTGVSQNPRHKITKRGQNVTFRCDPISEHNRLYWYRQTLGQGPEFLTYFQNEAQLEKSRLLSDRFSAERPKGSFSTLEIQRTEQGDSAMYLCASSLFEGNRYSQPQHFGDGTRLSIL.

This chain connects TRBV19 to TRBJ1-6, with 7 bases matching TRBD1. This CDR3 has 18 residues. The germline V gene encodes CDR1 LNHDA and CDR2 SQIVND (reference sequence). V was clipped by 2 bases and J by 2 bases; unmatched bases: 9. The CDR3 reads CASSIRSAGTAYNSPLHF. The CDR3 DNA reads as TGTGCCAGTAGTATAAGATCTGCGGGGACAGCCTATAATTCACCCCTCCACTTT.

In this sample, this clone turned up a few times. J is TRBJ1-2 and V is TRBV7-8; D possibly corresponds to TRBD1 (5 bases). CDR3 length: 16 residues. V lost 5 bases and J 4 bases, leaving 20 bases between the germline ends. Germline V gene lookup returns CDR1 SGHVS and CDR2 FQNEAQ. The CDR3 reads CASSPSLGGEAYGYTF. CDR3 nucleotide sequence: TGTGCCAGCAGCCCAAGCTTGGGGGGGGAGGCCTATGGCTACACCTTC.

V and J are TRBV7-2 and TRBJ2-5; 11 nucleotides match TRBD2. The CDR3 runs 15 residues. Germline CDR1 reads SGHTA; CDR2 reads FQGNSA. The V segment lost 5 bases and the J segment 5 bases; nucleotides outside the gene matches: 7. Written as DNA, the CDR3 is TGTGCCAGCAGCCCAGGTTTAGCGGGGGGGGAGACCCAGTACTTC. Its translation: CASSPGLAGGETQYF.

Turning to this clone: At one end, the junction sequence differs from germline, possibly due to a read error. The rearrangement joins TRBV7-9 to TRBJ1-3; no clear D. This CDR3 region has 16 residues. Germline V CDR1 and CDR2: SEHNR, FQNEAQ (reference sequence). The CDR3 DNA reads TGTTCCAGCAGCTCTCGGACTACCTCGGGAATAAACACCATATATTTT. This translates into CSSSSRTTSGINTIYF. Complete variable domain (other parts from reference TRBV7-9 and TRBJ1-3): DTGVSQNPRHKITKRGQNVTFRCDPISEHNRLYWYRQTLGQGPEFLTYFQNEAQLEKSRLLSDRFSAERPKGSFSTLEIQRTEQGDSAMYLCSSSSRTTSGINTIYFGEGSWLTVV.